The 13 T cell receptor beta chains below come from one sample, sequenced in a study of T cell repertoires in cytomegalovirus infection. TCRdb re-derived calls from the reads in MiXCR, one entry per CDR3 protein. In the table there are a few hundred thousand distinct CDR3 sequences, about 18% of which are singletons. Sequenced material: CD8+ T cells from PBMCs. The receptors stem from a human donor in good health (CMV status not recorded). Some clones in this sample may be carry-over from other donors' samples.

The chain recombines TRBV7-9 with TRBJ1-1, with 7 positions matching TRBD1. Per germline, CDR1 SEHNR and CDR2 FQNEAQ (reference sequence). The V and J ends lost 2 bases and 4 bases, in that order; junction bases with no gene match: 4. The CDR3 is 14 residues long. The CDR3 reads CASSLKGAFTEAFF. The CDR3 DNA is TGTGCCAGCAGCTTAAAGGGGGCTTTCACTGAAGCTTTCTTT.

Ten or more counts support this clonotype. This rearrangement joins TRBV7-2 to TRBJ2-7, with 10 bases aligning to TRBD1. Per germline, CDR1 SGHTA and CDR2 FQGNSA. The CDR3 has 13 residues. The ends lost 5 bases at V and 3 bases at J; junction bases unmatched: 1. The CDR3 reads CASSRTGGYEQYF. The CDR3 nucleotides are TGTGCCAGCAGCCGGACAGGGGGCTACGAGCAGTACTTC. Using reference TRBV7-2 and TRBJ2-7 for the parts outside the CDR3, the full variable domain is GAGVSQSPSNKVTEKGKDVELRCDPISGHTALYWYRQSLGQGLEFLIYFQGNSAPDKSGLPSDRFSAERTGGSVSTLTIQRTQQEDSAVYLCASSRTGGYEQYFGPGTRLTVT.

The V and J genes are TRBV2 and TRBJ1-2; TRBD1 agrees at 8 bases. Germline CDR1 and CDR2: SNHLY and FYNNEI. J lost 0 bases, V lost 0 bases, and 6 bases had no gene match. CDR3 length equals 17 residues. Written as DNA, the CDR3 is TGTGCCAGCAGTGAAGCGGCGGACAGGGCAGCTAACTATGGCTACACCTTC. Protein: CASSEAADRAANYGYTF.

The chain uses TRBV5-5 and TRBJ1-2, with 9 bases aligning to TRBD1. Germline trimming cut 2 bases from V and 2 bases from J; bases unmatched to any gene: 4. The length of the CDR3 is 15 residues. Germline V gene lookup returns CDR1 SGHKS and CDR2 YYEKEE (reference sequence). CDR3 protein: CASSLTGTGNYGYTF. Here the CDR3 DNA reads TGTGCCAGCAGCTTAACCGGGACAGGGAACTATGGCTACACCTTC.

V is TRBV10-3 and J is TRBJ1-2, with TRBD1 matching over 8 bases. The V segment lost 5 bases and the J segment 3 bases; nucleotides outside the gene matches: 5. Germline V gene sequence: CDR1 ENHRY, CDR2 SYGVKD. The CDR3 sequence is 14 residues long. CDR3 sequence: CAISPGQGYYGYTF. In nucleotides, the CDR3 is TGTGCCATCAGTCCCGGACAGGGCTACTATGGCTACACCTTC.

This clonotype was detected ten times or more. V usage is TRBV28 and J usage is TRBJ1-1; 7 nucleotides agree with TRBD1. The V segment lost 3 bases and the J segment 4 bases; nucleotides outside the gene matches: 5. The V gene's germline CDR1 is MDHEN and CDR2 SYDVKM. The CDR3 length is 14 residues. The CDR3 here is CASSFGQAGTEAFF. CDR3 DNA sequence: TGTGCCAGCAGTTTCGGACAGGCGGGCACTGAAGCTTTCTTT.

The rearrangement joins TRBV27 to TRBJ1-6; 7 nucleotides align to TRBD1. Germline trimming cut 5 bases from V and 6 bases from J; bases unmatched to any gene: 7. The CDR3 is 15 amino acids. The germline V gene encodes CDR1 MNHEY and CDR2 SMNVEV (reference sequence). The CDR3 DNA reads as TGTGCCAGCAGTCCGATAGGACAGGTTAATTCACCCCTCCACTTT. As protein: CASSPIGQVNSPLHF.

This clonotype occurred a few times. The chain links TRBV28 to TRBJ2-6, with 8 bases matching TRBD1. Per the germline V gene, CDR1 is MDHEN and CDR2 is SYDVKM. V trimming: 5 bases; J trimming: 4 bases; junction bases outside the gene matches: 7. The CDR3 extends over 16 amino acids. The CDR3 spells CASSTRTGPGANVLTF. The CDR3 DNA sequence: TGTGCCAGCAGTACCCGGACAGGGCCAGGGGCCAACGTCCTGACTTTC.

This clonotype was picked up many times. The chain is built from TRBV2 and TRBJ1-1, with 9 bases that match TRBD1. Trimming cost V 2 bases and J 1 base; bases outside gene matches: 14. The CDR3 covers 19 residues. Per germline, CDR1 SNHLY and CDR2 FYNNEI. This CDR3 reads CASSETFPQGAAGNTEAFF. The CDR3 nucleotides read TGTGCCAGCAGTGAAACATTCCCACAGGGGGCAGCGGGGAACACTGAAGCTTTCTTT.

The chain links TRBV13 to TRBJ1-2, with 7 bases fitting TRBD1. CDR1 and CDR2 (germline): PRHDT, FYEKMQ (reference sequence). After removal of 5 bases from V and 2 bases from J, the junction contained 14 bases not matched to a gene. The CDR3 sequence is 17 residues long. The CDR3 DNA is TGTGCCAGCAGCGCTAGGGTCCAGGGGGGACGCAACTATGGCTACACCTTC. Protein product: CASSARVQGGRNYGYTF.

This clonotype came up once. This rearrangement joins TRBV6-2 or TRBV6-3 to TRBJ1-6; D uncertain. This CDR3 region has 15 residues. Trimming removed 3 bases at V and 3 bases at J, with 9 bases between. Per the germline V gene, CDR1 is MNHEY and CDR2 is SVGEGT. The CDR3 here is CASSYGFGYNSPLHF. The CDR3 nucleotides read TGTGCCAGCAGTTATGGGTTTGGCTATAATTCACCCCTCCACTTT.

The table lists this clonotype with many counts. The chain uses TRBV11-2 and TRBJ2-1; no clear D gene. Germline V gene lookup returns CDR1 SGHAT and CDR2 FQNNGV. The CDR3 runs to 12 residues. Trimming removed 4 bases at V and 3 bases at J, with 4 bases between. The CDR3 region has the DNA TGTGCCAGCAGCTCGGACTACAATGAGCAGTTCTTC. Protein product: CASSSDYNEQFF.

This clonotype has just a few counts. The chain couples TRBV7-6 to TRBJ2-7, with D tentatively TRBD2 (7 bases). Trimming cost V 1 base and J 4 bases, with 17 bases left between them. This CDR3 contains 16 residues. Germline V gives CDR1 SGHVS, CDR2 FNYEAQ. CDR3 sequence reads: CASSLEGGAPRYEQYF. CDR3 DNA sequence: TGTGCCAGCAGCTTAGAGGGGGGGGCCCCGCGGTACGAGCAGTACTTC.